This T cell receptor beta chain was captured in a study of blood T cell repertoires in COVID-19. The overall study: Donors in the United States, Italy and Spain gave samples during acute or convalescent COVID-19. T cells, B-cell-depleted T cells, or PBMCs provided the cDNA or gDNA that served as material.

Cohort allocation depended upon clinical history that participants reported. Cohort 3 donors were reported recovered after two negative PCRs, clearance, or symptom resolution. CDR1 and CDR2 (germline): ENHRY, SYGVKD. The CDR3 loop spans 14 amino acids. The trim removed 8 bases at V and 2 bases at J, leaving 7 bases unmatched. Produced via immunoSEQ multiplex PCR; TCRdb's table is partial and in-frame only. The data contain about half a million clones, approximately 91% of them singletons. The rearrangement joins TRBV10-3 to TRBJ2-3; TRBD2 aligns across 7 bases. The source material was PBMCs or T cells enriched from blood (not recorded which). This TCR came from a woman aged 60-70 years who had recovered from COVID-19. The CDR3 spells CAIGSGALTDTQYF. The CDR3, as DNA: TGTGCCATCGGAAGCGGGGCCCTCACAGATACGCAGTATTTT.